These 5 T cell receptor beta chains came from one sample sequenced in a study of T cells in women clearing cervical HPV infection. Clones were sequenced by immunoSEQ multiplex PCR, and TCRdb holds only the in-frame ones, with some missing. Here the sample table reports 25,000 to 35,000 clones. Sequencing was performed on blood buffy coat. These receptors all stem from a woman aged 18-69 years with a cervical HPV16 infection that either progressed to CIN3+ or cleared (not recorded which).

Worth noting for this clone: From the germline J gene comes the end of the CDR3, since the read stops 3 residues before it. The V and J genes are TRBV7-3 and TRBJ2-1, with 8 bases that match TRBD2. V was clipped by 6 bases and J by 8 bases; unmatched bases: 9. Germline V lookup: CDR1 SGHTA, CDR2 FQGTGA. The CDR3 has 14 amino acids. CDR3 DNA, as far as it was read: TGTGCCAGCAGTCAGATCGGGACTAGAGATGAG. Protein: CASSQIGTRDE. The whole CDR3 region reads CASSQIGTRDEQFF. The full variable domain, its missing parts supplied by reference TRBV7-3 and TRBJ2-1, is GAGVSQTPSNKVTEKGKYVELRCDPISGHTALYWYRQSLGQGPEFLIYFQGTGAADDSGLPNDRFFAVRPEGSVSTLKIQRTERGDSAVYLCASSQIGTRDEQFFGPGTRLTVL.

Details on this clone: The read terminates 3 residues before the CDR3 end, so the remaining end is supplied by the germline J gene. This chain joins TRBV7-2 and TRBJ1-1; tentative D call: TRBD1 (6 bases). V dropped 4 bases and J dropped 7 bases, with 16 bases sitting between them. CDR1 SGHTA and CDR2 FQGNSA come from the germline V gene. The CDR3 contains 14 residues. The CDR3 bases that were read are TGTGCCAGCAGCTCCAGGGGCGACTGGGGTGAA. The encoded protein is CASSSRGDWGE. In full, the CDR3 is CASSSRGDWGEAFF.

This clone shows up as medium-sized (0.01 to 0.1%) by frequency. From the germline J gene comes the end of the CDR3, since the read stops 3 residues before it. V and J are TRBV14 and TRBJ2-5, with D uncertain. The CDR3 runs to 11 residues. The germline V gene encodes CDR1 SGHDN and CDR2 FVKESK. Deletions cut 4 bases from V and 5 bases from J, with 5 bases between. The sequenced CDR3 bases are TGTGCCAGCAGCCTATCCGAGACC. It yields the protein CASSLSET. The whole CDR3 sequence reads CASSLSETQYF.

As concerns this clone: The read comes to an end 3 residues before the CDR3 does, leaving the germline J gene to fill in the end. This rearrangement joins TRBV19 to TRBJ2-5; D call uncertain. The CDR3 consists of 13 residues. Germline loops: CDR1 LNHDA, CDR2 SQIVND (reference sequence). Deletions cut 3 bases from V and 2 bases from J, with 7 bases between. CDR3 bases read: TGTGCCAGTAGTATTGTCCAACAAGAGACC. This codes for CASSIVQQET. The whole CDR3 protein reads CASSIVQQETQYF.

About this clone: The sequenced fragment ends 3 residues before the CDR3 boundary, so the rest is inferred from the germline J gene. The J gene is TRBJ2-7, the V gene TRBV10-3; weak D call: TRBD2 (6 bases). Germline CDR1 is ENHRY and CDR2 is SYGVKD. With 0 bases removed from V and 6 bases from J, the gap between germline ends came to 18 bases. The CDR3 length is 16 residues. The CDR3: CAISESIVLRGFEQYF. The CDR3 bases that were read are TGTGCCATCAGTGAGTCAATTGTCCTCCGGGGGTTCGAG.